This T cell receptor (beta chain) was documented in a study of tumor-infiltrating lymphocytes in primary liver carcinoma (dated by TCRdb to the late 2010s). Background for the entire study: The five patients, three men and two women aged 30 to 69 years, had hepatocellular carcinoma (four) or combined HCC and intrahepatic cholangiocarcinoma (one). TCRbeta repertoire sequencing, expression microarrays and whole-exome sequencing were combined in the study across five regions of each liver tumor, with adjacent normal tissue and blood also included. Each sample produced roughly 3.65 to 7.13 million productive TCRbeta reads, and read depth showed no significant difference between tissue types. High reproducibility was observed for the technical replicate repertoires, with mean shared-clone rates approximately 0.9 and correlation coefficients above 0.95. To link TCRbeta repertoire diversity to the local molecular phenotype, the approximately 24 tumor region samples were profiled with Agilent mRNA microarrays. Tumors of the five patients were stage T1-T3 N0M0 with maximum diameters of roughly 4.2 to 11 cm. TCRbeta repertoire sequencing covered 35 or so specimens from 5 patients: 25 or so tumor regions, 5 adjacent noncancerous liver tissues and 5 peripheral blood samples. Results the study describes overall, beyond this receptor: Because the samples were bulk and unsorted, CD4+ and CD8+ T cell repertoires could not be compared. Repertoire overlap was higher between tumor regions (mean around 35%) than tumor-adjacent (approximately 17%) or tumor-blood (approximately 14%) pairs, consistent with antigen-driven expansion. Just about 7-25% of top clones turned up in all five regions of a tumor, which suggests spatial heterogeneity among tumor-infiltrating T cells. The study included only five patients, and the authors note findings should be validated in a larger study. The top 250 clones made up a significantly larger repertoire fraction in tumors than in blood (p = 0.039). Only the TCR beta chain was sequenced, which likely underestimates true repertoire diversity because unpaired alpha chains were not captured.

Reading the germline V gene gives CDR1 SQVTM and CDR2 ANQGSEA. Including the terminal cysteine and phenylalanine, the CDR3 comprises 13 residues. Just the 39-base CDR3 DNA is kept, in frame starting at base 1. A constant-region primer and ProtoScript II reverse transcriptase were used to reverse-transcribe TCRbeta-specific cDNA from approximately 450 ng total RNA. TCRbeta libraries were built with three nested multiplex PCR rounds, a slightly modified ARM-PCR procedure. Each of the first two PCR rounds ran for about 10 cycles and used multiplex TRBV1-TRBV30 forward primers together with a Cbeta reverse primer. Sample barcodes and Illumina adapters were attached in a final 25-cycle PCR using Deep VentR polymerase. Before sequencing, amplicons of 200-500 bp were gel-purified using a QIAquick gel extraction kit. An Illumina HiSeq 2500 was used to sequence the TCRbeta amplicons with 250-bp paired-end reads. The study's own analysis went as follows. Quality trimming of reads was performed with Trimmomatic v0.33, and paired reads were merged with FLASH v1.2.11 so that full CDR3 sequences could be recovered. V, D and J germline segments were assigned to the rearranged TCRbeta sequences using MiGEC v1.2.1b. Clonotype statistics and Shannon-Wiener diversity indices were computed with VDJtools v1.0.0. Except for diversity analysis, only the 250 most abundant clonotypes of each sample were used in subsequent analyses to reduce sampling bias. The public reads were reanalyzed by TCRdb: fastp trimming at Q25, MiXCR alignment, in-frame beta chains only. Rows with one shared CDR3 protein collapse into an entry with the most common genes and DNA. The V and J calls and clone size are TCRdb's, not the authors'. This sample lists approximately 110,000 distinct CDR3 sequences; about four fifths were detected once. The ten largest clones take up 15% to 20% of the sample.

Without any cell sorting, total RNA and DNA were co-extracted from roughly 18-30 mg of bulk tissue using the AllPrep DNA/RNA mini kit. Between late 2015 and March 2016, a handful of patients in China with histopathologically diagnosed primary liver carcinoma had surgical resection. At the time of sampling, the patients were treatment-naive and had chronic HBV infection. Each tumor was sampled at five spatially separated regions: the tumor centre plus the superior, inferior, left-lateral and right-lateral poles. According to histology, viable tumor cells made up more than 85% of every tumor sample. Pieces of fresh tumor and adjacent tissue were cut in half, with one half kept in RNAlater at -80 degrees C and the other half sent for histology. To note about this clonotype: What antigen it recognizes has not been identified. Base-call qualities are not available, and no considerably larger clone is one nucleotide away.

The TCR originated in a man aged 35 to 55 with primary liver carcinoma and hepatitis B virus infection. The chain is assembled from TRBV29-1 and TRBJ1-5; the D call could be TRBD1 or TRBD2, with each sharing 6 bases. The end of the DNA aligns better with TRBJ2-3, so the J call may be wrong. The sample consisted of liver tumor tissue from sampling region 3. The sample's cell subset or site, from its label and the paper: tumor region T3, left-lateral pole. CDR3 sequence: CSAGGGANQPQYF. The bases read TGCAGCGCTGGAGGGGGAGCGAATCAGCCTCAGTATTTT.